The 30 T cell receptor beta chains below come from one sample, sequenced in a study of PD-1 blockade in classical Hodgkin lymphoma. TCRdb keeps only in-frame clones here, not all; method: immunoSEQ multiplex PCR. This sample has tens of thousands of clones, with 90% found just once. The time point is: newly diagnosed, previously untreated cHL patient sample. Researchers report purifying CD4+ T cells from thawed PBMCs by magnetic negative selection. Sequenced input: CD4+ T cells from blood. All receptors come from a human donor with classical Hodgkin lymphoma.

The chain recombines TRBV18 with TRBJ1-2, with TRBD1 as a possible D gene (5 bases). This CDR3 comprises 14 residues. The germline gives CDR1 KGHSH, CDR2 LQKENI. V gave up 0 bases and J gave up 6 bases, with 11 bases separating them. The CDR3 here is CASSPPSRVDGYTF. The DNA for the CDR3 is TGTGCCAGCTCACCACCGTCCAGGGTGGATGGCTACACCTTC.

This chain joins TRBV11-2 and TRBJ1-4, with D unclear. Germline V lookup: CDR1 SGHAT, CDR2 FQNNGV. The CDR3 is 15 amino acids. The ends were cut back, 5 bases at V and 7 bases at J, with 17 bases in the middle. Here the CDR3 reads CASSRYGLLAEKLFF. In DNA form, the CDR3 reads TGTGCCAGCAGCCGCTACGGCCTTTTAGCTGAAAAACTGTTTTTT.

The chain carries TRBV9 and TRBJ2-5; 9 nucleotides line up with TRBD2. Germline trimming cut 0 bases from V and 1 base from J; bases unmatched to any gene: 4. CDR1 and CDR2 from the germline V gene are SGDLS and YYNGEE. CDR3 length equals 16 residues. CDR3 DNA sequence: TGTGCCAGCAGCGTAGGAGCGGGGGGCTTCCAAGAGACCCAGTACTTC. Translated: CASSVGAGGFQETQYF. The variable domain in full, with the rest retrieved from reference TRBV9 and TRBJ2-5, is DSGVTQTPKHLITATGQRVTLRCSPRSGDLSVYWYQQSLDQGLQFLIQYYNGEERAKGNILERFSAQQFPDLHSELNLSSLELGDSALYFCASSVGAGGFQETQYFGPGTRLLVL.

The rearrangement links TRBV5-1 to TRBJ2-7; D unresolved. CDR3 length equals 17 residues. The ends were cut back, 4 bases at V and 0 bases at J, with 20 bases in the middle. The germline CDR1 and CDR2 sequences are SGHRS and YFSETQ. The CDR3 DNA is TGCGCCAGCAGCCCCAACCCGACCGCCGTTCTCTCCTACGAGCAGTACTTC. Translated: CASSPNPTAVLSYEQYF.

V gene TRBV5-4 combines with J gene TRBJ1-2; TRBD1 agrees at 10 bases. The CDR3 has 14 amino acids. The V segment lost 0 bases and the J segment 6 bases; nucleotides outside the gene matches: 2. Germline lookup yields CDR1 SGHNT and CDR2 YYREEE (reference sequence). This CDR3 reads CASSLGDRGNGYTF. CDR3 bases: TGTGCCAGCAGCTTGGGGGACAGGGGCAATGGCTACACCTTC.

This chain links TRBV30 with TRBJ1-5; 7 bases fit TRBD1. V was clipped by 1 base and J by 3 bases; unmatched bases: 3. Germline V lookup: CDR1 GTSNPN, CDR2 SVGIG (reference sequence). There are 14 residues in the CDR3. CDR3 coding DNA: TGTGCCTGGAGTGGGACAGGAATCAATCAGCCCCAGCATTTT. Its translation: CAWSGTGINQPQHF.

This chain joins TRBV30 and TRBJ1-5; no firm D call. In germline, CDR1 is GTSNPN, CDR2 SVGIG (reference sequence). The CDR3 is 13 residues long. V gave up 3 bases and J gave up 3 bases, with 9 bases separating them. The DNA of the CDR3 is TGTGCCTGGAGAGGGCAGTTCAATCAGCCCCAGCATTTT. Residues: CAWRGQFNQPQHF.

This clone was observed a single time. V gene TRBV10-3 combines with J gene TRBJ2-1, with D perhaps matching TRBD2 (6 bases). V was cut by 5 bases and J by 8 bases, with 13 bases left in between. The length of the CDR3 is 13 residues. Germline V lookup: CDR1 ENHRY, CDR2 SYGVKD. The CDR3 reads CAISSKLAYEQFF. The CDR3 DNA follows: TGTGCCATCAGTTCTAAACTAGCCTATGAGCAGTTCTTC.

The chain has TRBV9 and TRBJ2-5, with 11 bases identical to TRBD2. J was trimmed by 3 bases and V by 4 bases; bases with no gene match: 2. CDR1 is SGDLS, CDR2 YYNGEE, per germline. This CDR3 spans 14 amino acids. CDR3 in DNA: TGTGCCAGCAGCTTGGGACTAGCGGAAGAGACCCAGTACTTC. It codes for CASSLGLAEETQYF.

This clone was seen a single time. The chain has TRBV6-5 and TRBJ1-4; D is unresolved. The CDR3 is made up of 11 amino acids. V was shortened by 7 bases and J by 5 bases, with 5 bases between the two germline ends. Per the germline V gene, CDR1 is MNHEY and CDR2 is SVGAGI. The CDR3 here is CASTENEKLFF. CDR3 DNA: TGTGCCAGCACAGAGAATGAAAAACTGTTTTTT.

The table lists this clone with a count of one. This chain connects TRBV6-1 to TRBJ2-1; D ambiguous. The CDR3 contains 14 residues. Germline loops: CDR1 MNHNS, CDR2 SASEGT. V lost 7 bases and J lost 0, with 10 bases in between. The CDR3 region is CASTTPLSYNEQFF. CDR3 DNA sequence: TGTGCCAGCACTACTCCTCTCTCCTACAATGAGCAGTTCTTC.

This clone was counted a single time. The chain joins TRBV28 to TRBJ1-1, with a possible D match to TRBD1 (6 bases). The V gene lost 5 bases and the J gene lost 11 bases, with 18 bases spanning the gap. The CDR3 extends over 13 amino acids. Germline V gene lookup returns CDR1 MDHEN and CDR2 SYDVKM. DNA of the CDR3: TGTGCCAGCAGTCCGCCATATCGGACAGCGGCTTTCTTT. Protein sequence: CASSPPYRTAAFF.

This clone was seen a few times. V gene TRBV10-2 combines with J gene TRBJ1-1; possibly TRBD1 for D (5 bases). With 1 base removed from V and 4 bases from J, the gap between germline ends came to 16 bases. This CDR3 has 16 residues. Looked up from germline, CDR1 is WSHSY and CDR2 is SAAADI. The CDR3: CASSEFSGRLGTEAFF. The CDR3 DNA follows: TGCGCCAGCAGTGAGTTCTCAGGGAGACTTGGCACTGAAGCTTTCTTT.

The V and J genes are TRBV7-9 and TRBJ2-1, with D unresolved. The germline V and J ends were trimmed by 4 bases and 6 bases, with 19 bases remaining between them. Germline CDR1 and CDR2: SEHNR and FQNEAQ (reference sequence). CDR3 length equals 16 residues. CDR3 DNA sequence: TGTGCCAGCAGCTCAGGAATGGACGGTTTCGCCAATGAGCAGTTCTTC. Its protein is CASSSGMDGFANEQFF.

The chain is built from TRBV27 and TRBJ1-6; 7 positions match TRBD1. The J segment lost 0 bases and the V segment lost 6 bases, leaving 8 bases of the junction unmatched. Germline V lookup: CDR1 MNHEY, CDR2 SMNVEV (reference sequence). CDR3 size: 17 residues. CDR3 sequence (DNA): TGTGCCAGCAGCCCGGGGACAGCTTTCTCCTATAATTCACCCCTCCACTTT. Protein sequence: CASSPGTAFSYNSPLHF.

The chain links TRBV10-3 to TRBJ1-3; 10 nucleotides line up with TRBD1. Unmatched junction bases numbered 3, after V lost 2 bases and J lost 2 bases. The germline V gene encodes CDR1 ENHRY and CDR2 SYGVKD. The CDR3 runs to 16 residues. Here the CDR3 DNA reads TGTGCCATCAGTGAGGGACAGGGGGTTACTGGAAACACCATATATTTT. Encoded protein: CAISEGQGVTGNTIYF.

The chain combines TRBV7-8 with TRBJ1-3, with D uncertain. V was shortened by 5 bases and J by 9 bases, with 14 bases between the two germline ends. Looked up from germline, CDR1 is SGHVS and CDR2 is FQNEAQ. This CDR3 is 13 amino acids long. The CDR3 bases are TGTGCCAGCAGCCTACATCAGAGTGCCACCATATATTTT. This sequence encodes CASSLHQSATIYF. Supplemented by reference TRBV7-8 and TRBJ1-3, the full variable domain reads GAGVSQSPRYKVAKRGQDVALRCDPISGHVSLFWYQQALGQGPEFLTYFQNEAQLDKSGLPSDRFFAERPEGSVSTLKIQRTQQEDSAVYLCASSLHQSATIYFGEGSWLTVV.

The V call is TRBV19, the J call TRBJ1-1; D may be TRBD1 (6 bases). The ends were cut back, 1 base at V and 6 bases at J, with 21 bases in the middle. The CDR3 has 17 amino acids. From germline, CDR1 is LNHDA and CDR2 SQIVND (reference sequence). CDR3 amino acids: CASSIGGQGRLGAEAFF. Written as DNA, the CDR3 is TGTGCCAGTAGTATAGGGGGGCAGGGCCGGTTAGGCGCTGAAGCTTTCTTT.

DNA of the CDR3: TGTGCTAGTGGTTGGGAGGGCATCACCGGGGAGCTGTTTTTT. This gives the protein CASGWEGITGELFF. The chain uses TRBV12-5 and TRBJ2-2; TRBD2 matches at 7 bases. The V segment lost 4 bases and the J segment 4 bases; nucleotides outside the gene matches: 3. Germline CDR1 and CDR2: LGHNT and FRNRAP. CDR3 length equals 14 residues. The full variable domain, rest sourced from reference TRBV12-5 and TRBJ2-2, is DARVTQTPRHKVTEMGQEVTMRCQPILGHNTVFWYRQTMMQGLELLAYFRNRAPLDDSGMPKDRFSAEMPDATLATLKIQPSEPRDSAVYFCASGWEGITGELFFGEGSRLTVL.

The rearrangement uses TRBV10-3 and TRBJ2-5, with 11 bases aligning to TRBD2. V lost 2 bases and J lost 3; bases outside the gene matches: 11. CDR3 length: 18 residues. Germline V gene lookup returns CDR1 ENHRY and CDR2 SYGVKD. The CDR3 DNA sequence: TGTGCCATCAGTGAGATCCTAGCGGGGGGAGGGTTGGAAGAGACCCAGTACTTC. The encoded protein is CAISEILAGGGLEETQYF.

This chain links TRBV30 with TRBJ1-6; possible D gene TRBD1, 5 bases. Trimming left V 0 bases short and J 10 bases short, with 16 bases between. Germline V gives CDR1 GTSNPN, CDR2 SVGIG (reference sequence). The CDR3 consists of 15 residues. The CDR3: CAWSVGGTEGSPLHF. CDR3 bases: TGTGCCTGGAGTGTGGGGGGAACCGAAGGATCACCCCTCCACTTT.

The CDR3 bases are TGTGCCAGCAGCCAAGACCTAGCCGGCCCTAGGGGGCAGTACTTC. Encoded protein: CASSQDLAGPRGQYF. This rearrangement joins TRBV4-2 to TRBJ2-7; the D gene could be TRBD1 or TRBD2 (5 bases each). The CDR3 runs to 15 residues. The V end lost 0 bases, the J end lost 9 bases, and 18 bases lay between the germline ends. CDR1 and CDR2 (germline): LGHNA, YNFKEQ.

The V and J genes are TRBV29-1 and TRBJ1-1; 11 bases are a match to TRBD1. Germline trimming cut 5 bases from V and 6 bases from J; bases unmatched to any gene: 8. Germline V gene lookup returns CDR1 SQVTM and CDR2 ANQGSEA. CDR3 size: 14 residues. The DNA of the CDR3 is TGCAGCGTTCAGAGAGGACAGGGGGCTGCTGAAGCTTTCTTT. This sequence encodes CSVQRGQGAAEAFF.

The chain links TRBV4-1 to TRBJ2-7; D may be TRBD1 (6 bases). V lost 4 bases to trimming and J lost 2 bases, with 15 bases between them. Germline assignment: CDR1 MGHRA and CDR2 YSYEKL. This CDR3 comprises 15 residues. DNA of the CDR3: TGCGCCAGCAGCCGTTTCCCCACAGGGACCTACGAGCAGTACTTC. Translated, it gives CASSRFPTGTYEQYF.

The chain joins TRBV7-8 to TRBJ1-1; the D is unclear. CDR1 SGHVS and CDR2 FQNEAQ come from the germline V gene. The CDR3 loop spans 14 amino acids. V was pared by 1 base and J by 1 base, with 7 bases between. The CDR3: CASSLVRWNTEAFF. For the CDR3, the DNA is TGTGCCAGCAGCTTAGTACGGTGGAACACTGAAGCTTTCTTT. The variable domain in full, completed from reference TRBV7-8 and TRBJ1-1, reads GAGVSQSPRYKVAKRGQDVALRCDPISGHVSLFWYQQALGQGPEFLTYFQNEAQLDKSGLPSDRFFAERPEGSVSTLKIQRTQQEDSAVYLCASSLVRWNTEAFFGQGTRLTVV.

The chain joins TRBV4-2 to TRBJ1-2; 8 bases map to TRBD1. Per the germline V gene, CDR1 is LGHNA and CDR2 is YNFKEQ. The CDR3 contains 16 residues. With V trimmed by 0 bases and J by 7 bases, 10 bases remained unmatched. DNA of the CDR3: TGTGCCAGCAGCCAAGAAACAGGGGGAATTGCTAGTGGCTACACCTTC. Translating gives CASSQETGGIASGYTF.

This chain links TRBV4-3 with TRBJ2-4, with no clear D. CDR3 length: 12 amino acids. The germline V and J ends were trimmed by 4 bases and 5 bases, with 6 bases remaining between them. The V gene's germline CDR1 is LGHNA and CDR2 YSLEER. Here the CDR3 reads CASSLQENIQYF. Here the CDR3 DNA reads TGCGCCAGCAGCCTTCAGGAAAACATTCAGTACTTC.

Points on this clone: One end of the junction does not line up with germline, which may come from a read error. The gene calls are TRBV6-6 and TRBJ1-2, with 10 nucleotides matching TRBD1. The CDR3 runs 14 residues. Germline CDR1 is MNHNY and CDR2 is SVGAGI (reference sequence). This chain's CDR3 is CASSYSIDRGRSPF. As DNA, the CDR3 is TGTGCCAGCAGTTACTCGATTGACAGGGGGCGCTCCCCCTTC.

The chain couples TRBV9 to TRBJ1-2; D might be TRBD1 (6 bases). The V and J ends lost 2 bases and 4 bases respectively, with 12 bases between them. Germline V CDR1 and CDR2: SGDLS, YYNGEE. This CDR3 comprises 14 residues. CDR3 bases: TGTGCCAGCAGCGTGACAGGAGGAATCTATGGCTACACCTTC. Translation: CASSVTGGIYGYTF. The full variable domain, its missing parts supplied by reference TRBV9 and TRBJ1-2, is DSGVTQTPKHLITATGQRVTLRCSPRSGDLSVYWYQQSLDQGLQFLIQYYNGEERAKGNILERFSAQQFPDLHSELNLSSLELGDSALYFCASSVTGGIYGYTFGSGTRLTVV.

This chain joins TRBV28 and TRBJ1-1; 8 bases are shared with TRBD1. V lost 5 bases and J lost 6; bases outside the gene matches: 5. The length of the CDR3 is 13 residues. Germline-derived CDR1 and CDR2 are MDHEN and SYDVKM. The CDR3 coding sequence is TGTGCCAGCAGTAGGACAGGGTACCCTGAAGCTTTCTTT. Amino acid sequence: CASSRTGYPEAFF.